Sequencing of this TCR beta chain was carried out in a study of T cells after yellow fever vaccination. This clonotype was picked up many times. Its antigen is as yet unknown. 5'RACE template switching generated TCR cDNA, adding a universal primer site and UMIs. Using its own MiXCR run on the 5' RACE reads, TCRdb lists one record per CDR3 protein. The sample has some 670,000 distinct CDR3 sequences; 9% to 15% are singletons. Trimming removed 3 bases from V and 14 bases from J; junction bases left unmatched: 5. The CDR3 has 12 amino acids. Study-wide points: The secondary response was weaker but peaked faster, day 5 versus 15.

The TCR comes from a young man who received the YFV17D yellow fever vaccine. Sample: PBMCs, taken on the day of the yellow fever booster vaccination. The J gene is TRBJ1-2, the V gene TRBV12-3 or TRBV12-4; 11 bases align to TRBD1. The CDR3 reads CASSFGTGGCTF. The CDR3 DNA reads as TGTGCCAGCAGTTTCGGGACAGGGGGATGTACCTTC.